This TCR beta chain appears in the sequencing data of a study of T cell responses to AZD1222 COVID-19 vaccine. The study, taken as a whole, reports: Across spike, vaccine-associated CD4 TCRs were found, dominant at 160-218 and 743-854. The donors showed a predominance of white British ancestry and of females, with possible underestimation of clonal diversity. Sampling captured repertoires only after the peak T cell response. Reports say nearly half of spike-specific TCRs go after unmutated variant regions.

This clone is medium-sized within its sample. No antigen is known for it. The data were produced by immunoSEQ multiplex PCR, yet TCRdb's version contains in-frame clones alone and is incomplete. The table shows some 150,000 clones, with about nine tenths occurring only once. The sample consisted of peripheral blood, taken on day 0 of AZD1222 vaccination. The TCR comes from an adult in good health.

CDR3 residues: CASSLAEENTEAFF. In DNA, the CDR3 is TGTGCCAGCAGCTTAGCAGAAGAGAACACTGAAGCTTTCTTT. V is TRBV11-2 and J is TRBJ1-1; no clear D gene. This CDR3 spans 14 amino acids. The V gene's germline CDR1 is SGHAT and CDR2 FQNNGV. Trimming left V 1 base short and J 1 base short, with 7 bases between.